This T cell receptor (beta chain) comes out of a study of T cell repertoires in cytomegalovirus infection. One entry per CDR3 protein results from TCRdb running MiXCR on the reads. The data contain 50,000 to 60,000 distinct CDR3 sequences, around 19% of them singletons. This clonotype was seen a few times. Its specificity is not known. This receptor was identified in a human donor in good health (CMV status not recorded). Some clones in this sample may be carry-over from other donors' samples. Sequenced here: CD8+ T cells from cultured PBMCs, sampled from culture after CMV antigen stimulation.

CDR3 sequence: CASSPAGRGGVYGYTF. The CDR3, as DNA: TGTGCCAGCAGCCCCGCGGGAAGGGGAGGTGTCTATGGCTACACCTTC. This chain connects TRBV6-5 to TRBJ1-2; tentatively, D is TRBD1 (5 bases). CDR3 size: 16 residues. Germline V lookup: CDR1 MNHEY, CDR2 SVGAGI. V dropped 6 bases and J dropped 4 bases, with 21 bases sitting between them.